This record covers a single T cell receptor beta chain. A single base separates this from a much larger clone, so it may be a read error. The time point is: newly diagnosed GD, antithyroid drugs for less than 3 months. RNA from PBMCs was the source of the TCR library. Arm-PCR of CDR3 regions with iRepertoire HTBI primers generated TCR beta libraries. TCRdb re-called the multiplex PCR reads with MiXCR, one entry per CDR3 protein. The table records 400,000 to 450,000 distinct CDR3 sequences, about 16% of them present only once. The V and J ends lost 6 bases and 7 bases respectively, with 22 bases between them. The CDR3 spans 15 residues. The germline V gene encodes CDR1 MDHEN and CDR2 SYDVKM. This sample is part of a study of regulatory T cells in long-lasting Graves disease. In addition, the sample was reused for a study of T cells in Graves' hyperthyroidism and ophthalmopathy.

This receptor was taken from a woman in her twenties or thirties with Graves disease. The V gene is TRBV28, the J gene TRBJ2-7, with D maybe TRBD2 (6 bases). The sample here was peripheral blood mononuclear cells (PBMCs), taken at new diagnosis, from a patient treated with antithyroid drugs. In nucleotides, the CDR3 is TGTGCCAGCAGCCAAAGGAGGGCCAATTACAATGAGCAGTACTTC. Amino acids: CASSQRRANYNEQYF.